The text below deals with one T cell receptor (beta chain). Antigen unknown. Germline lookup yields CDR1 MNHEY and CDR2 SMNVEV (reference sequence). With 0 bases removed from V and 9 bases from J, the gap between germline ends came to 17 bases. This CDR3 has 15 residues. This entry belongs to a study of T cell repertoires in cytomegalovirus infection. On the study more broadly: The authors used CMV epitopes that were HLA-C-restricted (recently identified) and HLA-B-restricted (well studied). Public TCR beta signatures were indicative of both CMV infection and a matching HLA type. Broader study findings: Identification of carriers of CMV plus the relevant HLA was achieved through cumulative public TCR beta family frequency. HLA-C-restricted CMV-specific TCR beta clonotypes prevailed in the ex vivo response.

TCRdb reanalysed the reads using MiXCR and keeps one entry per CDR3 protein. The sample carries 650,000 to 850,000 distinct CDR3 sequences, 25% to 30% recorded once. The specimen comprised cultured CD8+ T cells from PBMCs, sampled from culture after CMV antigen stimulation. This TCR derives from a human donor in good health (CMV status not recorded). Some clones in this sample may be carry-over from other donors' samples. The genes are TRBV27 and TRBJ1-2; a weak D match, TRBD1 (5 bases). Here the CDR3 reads CASSLSWGSLERYTF. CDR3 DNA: TGTGCCAGCAGTTTATCGTGGGGCTCACTTGAACGCTACACCTTC.